The 10 T cell receptor beta chains listed next were all sequenced from one sample in a study of radiation and T cells in renal cell carcinoma. Assay: immunoSEQ multiplex PCR; the TCRdb copy retains only in-frame clones and omits some. The profile covers about 120,000 clones, with around 85% appearing a single time and under 6.5% taken by the ten largest. This sample's time point: blood 2 weeks post-SBRT. The treatment is: 15 Gy SBRT to primary tumor, nephrectomy 4 weeks later. The sample here was blood, taken from a patient whose treatment included radiotherapy and nephrectomy. These TCRs come from a middle-aged man with renal cell carcinoma.

The rearrangement joins TRBV28 to TRBJ2-2, with D possibly being TRBD1 (6 bases). The CDR3 consists of 14 residues. Germline values: CDR1 MDHEN, CDR2 SYDVKM. Trimming pared 3 bases from V and 4 bases from J, leaving 9 bases between. The CDR3 region is CASSFRQVTGELFF. The DNA of the CDR3 is TGTGCCAGCAGTTTCAGACAGGTCACCGGGGAGCTGTTTTTT.

V is TRBV6-1 and J is TRBJ2-2; D possibly corresponds to TRBD1 (8 bases). The CDR3 is 15 residues long. Germline CDR1 is MNHNS and CDR2 is SASEGT. The V gene lost 6 bases and the J gene lost 6 bases, with 17 bases spanning the gap. CDR3 sequence: CASREQQGGSGELFF. In nucleotides, the CDR3 is TGTGCCAGCAGGGAACAACAGGGGGGGTCCGGGGAGCTGTTTTTT.

The J gene is TRBJ2-3, the V gene TRBV6-1; D is perhaps TRBD2 (6 bases). Per germline, CDR1 MNHNS and CDR2 SASEGT. This CDR3 region has 15 residues. V lost 7 bases to trimming and J lost 1 base, with 15 bases between them. The CDR3 region is CASTLGPGGTDTQYF. The CDR3 DNA is TGTGCCAGCACCCTAGGCCCGGGGGGCACAGATACGCAGTATTTT.

V usage is TRBV5-1 and J usage is TRBJ1-6; D call uncertain. The CDR3 has 13 amino acids. Trimming took off 5 bases at V and 6 bases at J, with 9 bases between the two ends. The V gene's germline CDR1 is SGHRS and CDR2 YFSETQ. The CDR3 coding sequence is TGCGCCAGCAGGCCCGAGGGTAATTCACCCCTCCACTTT. Residues: CASRPEGNSPLHF.

J is TRBJ2-3 and V is TRBV4-1, with 7 bases aligning to TRBD2. The CDR3 has 17 amino acids. The V segment lost 1 base and the J segment 1 base; nucleotides outside the gene matches: 8. Germline V gene data show CDR1 as MGHRA and CDR2 as YSYEKL. The CDR3 bases are TGCGCCAGCAGCCAAGCCCTCTTGAGCGGGGGCACAGATACGCAGTATTTT. Its protein is CASSQALLSGGTDTQYF.

The chain recombines TRBV10-3 with TRBJ2-6; weak D call: TRBD1 (6 bases). Trimming took 7 bases from V and 4 from J, leaving 11 bases between them. CDR3 length equals 14 residues. Germline loops: CDR1 ENHRY, CDR2 SYGVKD. The CDR3: CAITAGAGANVLTF. The CDR3 region has the DNA TGTGCCATCACCGCAGGGGCCGGGGCCAACGTCCTGACTTTC.

The chain uses TRBV6-5 and TRBJ2-2, with a weak D call TRBD2 (6 bases). Trimming cost V 6 bases and J 7 bases, with 15 bases left between them. Germline CDR1 is MNHEY and CDR2 is SVGAGI. The CDR3 length is 14 residues. The CDR3 is CASRPGLSDGELFF. DNA for the CDR3: TGTGCCAGCAGGCCGGGACTGAGCGACGGGGAGCTGTTTTTT.

The chain recombines TRBV9 with TRBJ2-5; D is uncertain. CDR3 size: 14 residues. Germline CDR1 reads SGDLS; CDR2 reads YYNGEE. V shed 2 bases and J shed 4 bases, with 12 bases lying between them. Here the CDR3 DNA reads TGTGCCAGCAGCGTTGCTCAGACGGGAGAGACCCAGTACTTC. Protein: CASSVAQTGETQYF.

This chain uses TRBV7-2 with TRBJ1-3; D not certain. Trimming took off 0 bases at V and 1 base at J, with 13 bases between the two ends. Looked up from germline, CDR1 is SGHTA and CDR2 is FQGNSA. This CDR3 is 17 amino acids long. For the CDR3, the DNA is TGTGCCAGCAGCTTAGCGGTGGATCCGGGTTCTGGAAACACCATATATTTT. It codes for CASSLAVDPGSGNTIYF.

The sample holds one count of this clone. One end of the junction is discordant with germline, which a read error may explain. The genes are TRBV29-1 and TRBJ2-5; maybe TRBD2 (5 bases). The CDR3 sequence is 13 residues long. Germline lookup yields CDR1 SQVTM and CDR2 ANQGSEA. CDR3 in DNA: TGCAGCGCTAGTGCGGGTAACCAGGAGACCCAGTACTTC. This translates into CSASAGNQETQYF.